This T cell receptor (beta chain) was sequenced during a study of blood T cells in healthy people across ages. This CDR3 is 14 amino acids long. CDR1 is SNHLY and CDR2 is FYNNEI in the germline V gene. Trimming pared 3 bases from V and 3 bases from J, leaving 11 bases between. Alongside a J-beta primer mix, a sample-barcoded 5' primer served in a second PCR lasting roughly 6 to 11 cycles. TCRdb redid the calling of the 5' RACE reads with MiXCR, one entry per CDR3 protein. The data show 760,000 or so distinct CDR3 sequences, 20% to 25% seen once. The same sample was also used in a study of T cells of mothers and their children. That paper notes: For cDNA synthesis, the complete extracted RNA was used (1.5 ug per 15 ul). When mothers and children were related, their normalized repertoire overlap, which was always slightly higher, did not differ significantly from that of unrelated pairs.

The clonotype originates from a boy aged 10-17 years in good health. The V call is TRBV2, the J call TRBJ1-2; no clear D gene. Sequenced material: blood. CDR3 loop: CASSDPSEDYGYTF. The CDR3 DNA is TGTGCCAGCAGTGACCCTTCAGAAGACTATGGCTACACCTTC.